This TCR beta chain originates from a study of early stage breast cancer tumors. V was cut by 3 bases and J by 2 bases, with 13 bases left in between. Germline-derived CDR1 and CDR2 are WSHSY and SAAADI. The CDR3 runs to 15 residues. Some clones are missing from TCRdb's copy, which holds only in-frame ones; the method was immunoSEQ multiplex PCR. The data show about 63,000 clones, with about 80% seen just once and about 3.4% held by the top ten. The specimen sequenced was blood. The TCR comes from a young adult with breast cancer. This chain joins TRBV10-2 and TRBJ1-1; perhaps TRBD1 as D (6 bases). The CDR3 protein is CASSEPIRGNTEAFF. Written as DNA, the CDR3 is TGCGCCAGCAGTGAACCCATCAGGGGTAACACTGAAGCTTTCTTT.